Below, one T cell receptor (beta chain) is given with its context. These data come from a study of blood T cell repertoires in COVID-19. The overall study: The United States, Italy and Spain provided the acute and convalescent COVID-19 samples. T cells, B-cell-depleted T cells, or PBMCs provided the cDNA or gDNA that served as material.

In the original analysis: Amplification of reference gene primers was used by the study to estimate nucleated cell counts. Profiled with immunoSEQ multiplex PCR; TCRdb holds only in-frame clones, not every one. That table supplies the V and J calls and clone size; D and trimming were determined from the DNA. The data hold about 250,000 clones, with about 80% observed a single time. V was trimmed by 6 bases and J by 4 bases, leaving 19 bases between them. From germline, CDR1 is SGHNT and CDR2 YYREEE (reference sequence). There are 15 residues in the CDR3. The rearrangement uses TRBV5-4 and TRBJ1-2, with a tentative D call TRBD1 (6 bases). The sample taken for sequencing was peripheral blood. The source is an elderly woman with acute or convalescent COVID-19. The CDR3 spells CASISKGDGAYGYTF. The CDR3, as DNA: TGTGCCAGCATTTCAAAGGGGGATGGAGCCTATGGCTACACCTTC.